This TCR beta chain was sequenced during a study of PD-L1 blockade in urothelial cancer. Study-level background: Researchers looked at the blood 3 weeks (second dose) and 6 weeks after treatment began. Study-wide results and limits: Those with durable benefit had larger increases in tumor-associated blood clones at 3 weeks.

Losses at the gene ends were 5 bases for V and 1 base for J; bases not matched to a gene: 8. Germline values: CDR1 MNHNS, CDR2 SASEGT. The CDR3 consists of 15 residues. Libraries were prepared by immunoSEQ multiplex PCR; TCRdb keeps only in-frame clonotypes and omits some of them. The table records about 51,000 clones, 75% to 90% of them present only once. With respect to this clone: What it binds is not known.

The origin of this receptor is a man aged 55 to 69 with urothelial cancer. The chain combines TRBV6-1 with TRBJ2-7, with 7 positions matching TRBD1. The sample in question was PBMCs, obtained around atezolizumab (anti-PD-L1) treatment. The CDR3 protein is CASSPTRDRSYEQYF. The CDR3 coding sequence is TGTGCCAGCAGTCCAACCCGGGACAGATCCTACGAGCAGTACTTC.